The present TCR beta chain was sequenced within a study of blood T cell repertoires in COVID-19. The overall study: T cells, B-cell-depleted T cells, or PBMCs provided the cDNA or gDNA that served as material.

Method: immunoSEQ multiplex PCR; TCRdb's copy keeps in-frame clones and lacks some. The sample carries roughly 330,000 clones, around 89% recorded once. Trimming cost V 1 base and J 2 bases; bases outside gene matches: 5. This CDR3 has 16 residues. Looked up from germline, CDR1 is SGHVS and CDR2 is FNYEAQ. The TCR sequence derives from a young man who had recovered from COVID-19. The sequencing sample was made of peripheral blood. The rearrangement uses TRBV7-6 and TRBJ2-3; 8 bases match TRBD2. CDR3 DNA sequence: TGTGCCAGCAGCTTAGGCGGCGGGAGGTTCACAGATACGCAGTATTTT. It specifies CASSLGGGRFTDTQYF.